The next 8 T cell receptor beta chains were all read from a single sample in a study of pediatric ulcerative colitis. Using immunoSEQ multiplex PCR, the repertoire was profiled, and TCRdb retains in-frame clones only, with some absent. The table shows tens of thousands of clones, with around 81% occurring only once. During colonoscopy, one to two rectal pinch biopsies were collected. Sequenced: gut tissue. These receptors all come from a girl aged 10-17 years with moderate ulcerative colitis.

This chain joins TRBV15 and TRBJ2-5; no firm D call. The germline gives CDR1 LNHNV, CDR2 YYDKDF (reference sequence). Trimming left V 0 bases short and J 3 bases short, with 8 bases between. This CDR3 is 14 amino acids long. The chain's CDR3 is CATSRDWAKETQYF. CDR3 bases: TGTGCCACCAGCAGAGATTGGGCTAAAGAGACCCAGTACTTC.

The chain combines TRBV6-4 with TRBJ1-1, with D uncertain. V lost 2 bases to trimming and J lost 8 bases, with 12 bases between them. This CDR3 comprises 13 residues. CDR1 MRHNA and CDR2 SNTAGT come from the germline V gene. CDR3 region: CASSDILEQEAFF. CDR3 coding DNA: TGTGCCAGCAGTGACATCCTAGAACAAGAAGCTTTCTTT.

In its sample, this clone was seen once. Here the CDR3 DNA reads TGTGCCAGCAGCATCAACAGGGGCCTCGCCTACAATGAGCAGTTCTTC. This translates into CASSINRGLAYNEQFF. V usage is TRBV7-8 and J usage is TRBJ2-1, with TRBD1 matching over 7 bases. The ends lost 5 bases at V and 2 bases at J; junction bases unmatched: 9. The CDR3 has 16 amino acids. Germline V gene sequence: CDR1 SGHVS, CDR2 FQNEAQ.

The chain combines TRBV4-3 with TRBJ1-1; D might be TRBD1 (6 bases). The germline CDR1 and CDR2 sequences are LGHNA and YSLEER. The CDR3 spans 16 residues. Trimming removed 0 bases at V and 0 bases at J, with 11 bases between. The CDR3 protein is CASSQDPGHLNTEAFF. For the CDR3, the DNA is TGCGCCAGCAGCCAAGATCCGGGACACCTGAACACTGAAGCTTTCTTT.

The chain combines TRBV5-4 with TRBJ1-1, with 8 bases lining up with TRBD1. Germline assignment: CDR1 SGHNT and CDR2 YYREEE (reference sequence). The CDR3 totals 16 residues. The junction had 8 bases not matched to a gene; V was cut back by 2 bases and J by 2 bases. This CDR3 reads CASSFGQGVVNTEAFF. DNA for the CDR3: TGTGCCAGCAGCTTTGGACAGGGAGTAGTCAACACTGAAGCTTTCTTT.

The chain couples TRBV7-9 to TRBJ2-7, with D possibly matching TRBD1 (5 bases). The CDR3 runs 13 residues. The germline V gene has CDR1 SEHNR and CDR2 FQNEAQ (reference sequence). Trimming left V 3 bases short and J 2 bases short, with 8 bases between. CDR3 sequence (DNA): TGTGCCAGCAGCTTTCAGGGTACCTACGAGCAGTACTTC. It specifies CASSFQGTYEQYF.

This chain uses TRBV7-9 with TRBJ1-1; D unclear. The CDR3 is 15 amino acids. The V gene lost 3 bases and the J gene lost 3 bases, with 14 bases spanning the gap. The germline CDR1 and CDR2 sequences are SEHNR and FQNEAQ (reference sequence). The CDR3 DNA is TGTGCCAGCAGCTTTGGCCACGTTCGTGACACTGAAGCTTTCTTT. Protein: CASSFGHVRDTEAFF.

CDR3 in amino acids: CASSWRAEPSLYGYTF. The DNA for the CDR3 is TGTGCCAGCAGTTGGCGAGCAGAGCCCTCCCTCTATGGCTACACCTTC. This chain joins TRBV27 and TRBJ1-2, with D unclear. This CDR3 is built from 16 residues. Germline values: CDR1 MNHEY, CDR2 SMNVEV (reference sequence). V was pared by 4 bases and J by 4 bases, with 19 bases between.